This record concerns one T cell receptor (beta chain) sequence. Its antigen is unidentified. The sample comes from a study of early T cells in non-severe SARS-CoV-2 infection. Across the study: Chains were unpaired, as sequencing was done on bulk RNA from unsorted whole blood.

Study-wide results and caveats: VDJdb matching, biased toward anti-spike CD8 responses, missed private and CD4 specificities.

The trim removed 0 bases at V and 6 bases at J, leaving 10 bases unmatched. The CDR3 is 17 amino acids. Per the germline V gene, CDR1 is LGHNA and CDR2 is YNFKEQ. The protocol attached unique molecular identifiers to individual cDNA molecules. TCRdb re-called the 5' RACE reads through MiXCR, storing one row per CDR3 protein. This table holds roughly 100,000 distinct CDR3 sequences, less than 15% found once. This sequence was found in an adult who was a healthcare worker with PCR-confirmed SARS-CoV-2 infection or an uninfected control (not recorded which). Sequencing input: whole blood. J is TRBJ2-1 and V is TRBV4-2; 8 bases are shared with TRBD2. The CDR3 region has the DNA TGTGCCAGCAGCCAAGATCCAACGGGGGGGCTCACCAATGAGCAGTTCTTC. Protein sequence: CASSQDPTGGLTNEQFF.